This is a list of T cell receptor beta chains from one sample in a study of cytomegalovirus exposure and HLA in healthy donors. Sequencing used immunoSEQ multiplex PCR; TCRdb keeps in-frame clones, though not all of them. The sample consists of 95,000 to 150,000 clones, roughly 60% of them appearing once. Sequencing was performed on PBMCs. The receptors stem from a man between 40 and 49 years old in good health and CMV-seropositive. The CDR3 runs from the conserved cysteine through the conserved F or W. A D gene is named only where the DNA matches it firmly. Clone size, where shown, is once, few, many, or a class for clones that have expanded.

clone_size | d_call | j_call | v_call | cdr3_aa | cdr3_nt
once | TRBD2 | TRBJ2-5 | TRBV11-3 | CASSRVSGGQETQYF | TGTGCCAGCAGCCGCGTTAGCGGGGGCCAAGAGACCCAGTACTTC
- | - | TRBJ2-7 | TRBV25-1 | CASSGTDLYEQYF | TGTGCCAGCAGTGGGACAGATCTCTACGAGCAGTACTTC
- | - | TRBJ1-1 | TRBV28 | CASRTGYSRRAFF | TGTGCCAGCAGGACAGGTTACTCTCGTAGGGCTTTCTTT
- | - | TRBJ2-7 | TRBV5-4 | CASTFGGRSSYEQYF | TGTGCCAGCACCTTTGGAGGCAGGAGCTCCTACGAGCAGTACTTC
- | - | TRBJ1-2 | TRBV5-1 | CASSLGDLNYGYTF | TGCGCCAGCAGCCTGGGGGACTTAAACTATGGCTACACCTTC
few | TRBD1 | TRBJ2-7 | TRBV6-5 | CASRSPGQAGEQYF | TGTGCCAGCAGATCCCCGGGACAGGCAGGCGAGCAGTACTTC
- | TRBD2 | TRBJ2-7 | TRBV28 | CASSTSSGRPYEQYF | TGTGCCAGCAGTACCTCTAGCGGGAGGCCCTACGAGCAGTACTTC
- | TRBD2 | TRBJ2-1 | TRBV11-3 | CASSLGLAVNNEQFF | TGTGCCAGCAGCTTAGGACTAGCGGTTAACAATGAGCAGTTCTTC
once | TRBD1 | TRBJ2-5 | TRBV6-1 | CASSEQGALETQYF | TGTGCCAGCAGTGAACAGGGGGCGCTTGAGACCCAGTACTTC
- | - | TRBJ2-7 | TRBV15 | CATSRDRGTTYEQYF | TGTGCCACCAGCAGAGATCGGGGAACAACGTACGAGCAGTACTTC
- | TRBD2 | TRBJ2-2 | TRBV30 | CAWSVLAGVNTGELFF | TGTGCCTGGAGTGTACTTGCGGGGGTTAACACCGGGGAGCTGTTTTTT
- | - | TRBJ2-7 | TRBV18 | CASSPPMAESSYEQYF | TGTGCCAGCTCACCACCGATGGCAGAAAGCTCCTACGAGCAGTACTTC
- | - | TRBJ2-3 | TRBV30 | CAWTLADTQYF | TGTGCCTGGACCCTAGCAGATACGCAGTATTTT
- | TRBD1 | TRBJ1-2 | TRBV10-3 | CAASTQGAHGYTF | TGTGCCGCCTCTACACAGGGGGCCCATGGCTACACCTTC
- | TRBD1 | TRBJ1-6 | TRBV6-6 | CASSYQTGDNSPLHF | TGTGCCAGCAGTTATCAGACAGGGGATAATTCACCCCTCCACTTT
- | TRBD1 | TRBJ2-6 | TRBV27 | CASSLKWMGQAISGANVLTF | TGTGCCAGCAGTTTAAAATGGATGGGACAGGCAATCTCTGGGGCCAACGTCCTGACTTTC
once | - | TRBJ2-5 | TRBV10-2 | CASSGDKETQYF | TGCGCCAGCAGTGGGGACAAAGAGACCCAGTACTTC
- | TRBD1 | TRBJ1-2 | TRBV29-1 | CSVERVQGAGNYGYTF | TGCAGCGTTGAAAGGGTACAGGGGGCAGGAAACTATGGCTACACCTTC
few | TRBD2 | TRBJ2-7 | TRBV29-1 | CSVGGGVRTGAYEQYF | TGCAGCGTTGGGGGAGGGGTACGAACTGGGGCCTACGAGCAGTACTTC
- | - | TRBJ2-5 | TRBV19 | CASSPGTLLQETQYF | TGTGCCAGTAGTCCTGGGACACTACTGCAAGAGACCCAGTACTTC
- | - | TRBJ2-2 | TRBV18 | CASSPDEAGELFF | TGTGCCAGCTCACCAGATGAGGCCGGGGAGCTGTTTTTT
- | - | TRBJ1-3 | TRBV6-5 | CASSVTDSTNTIYF | TGTGCCAGCAGCGTAACCGACAGTACAAACACCATATATTTT
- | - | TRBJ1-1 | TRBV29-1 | CSCQGTEAFF | TGCAGCTGCCAGGGCACTGAAGCTTTCTTT
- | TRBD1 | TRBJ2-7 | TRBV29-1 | CSVWIRTGAYEQYF | TGCAGCGTCTGGATTCGGACAGGGGCCTACGAGCAGTACTTC
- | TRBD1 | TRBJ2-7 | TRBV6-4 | CASSDPLPDRGLYEQYF | TGTGCCAGCAGTGACCCTCTTCCCGACAGGGGGCTCTACGAGCAGTACTTC
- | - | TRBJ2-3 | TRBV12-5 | CASGLGWASTDTQYF | TGTGCTAGTGGTTTGGGCTGGGCTAGCACAGATACGCAGTATTTT
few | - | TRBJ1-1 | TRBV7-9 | CASSLGTRDTEAFF | TGTGCCAGCAGCTTAGGGACAAGGGACACTGAAGCTTTCTTT
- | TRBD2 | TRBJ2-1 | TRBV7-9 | CASSTLAGLHNEQFF | TGTGCCAGCAGCACACTCGCGGGACTACACAATGAGCAGTTCTTC
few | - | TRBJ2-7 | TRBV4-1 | CASSQGNEQYF | TGCGCCAGCAGCCAAGGTAACGAGCAGTACTTC
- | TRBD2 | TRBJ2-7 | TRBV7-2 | CASSSGTSDYEQYF | TGTGCCAGCAGCTCTGGGACTAGTGACTACGAGCAGTACTTC
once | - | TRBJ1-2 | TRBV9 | CASSYDTNYGYTF | TGTGCCAGCAGCTATGACACCAACTATGGCTACACCTTC
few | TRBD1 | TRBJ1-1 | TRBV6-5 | CASSRQGAITTEAFF | TGTGCCAGCAGCCGACAGGGGGCCATCACCACTGAAGCTTTCTTT
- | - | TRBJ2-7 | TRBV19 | CASNPGQTYEQYF | TGTGCCAGTAATCCCGGACAGACCTACGAGCAGTACTTC
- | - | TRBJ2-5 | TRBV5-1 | CASSRVGDKETQYF | TGCGCCAGCAGCCGGGTGGGGGACAAAGAGACCCAGTACTTC
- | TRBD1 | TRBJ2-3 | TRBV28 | CASSPRQGARDTQYF | TGTGCCAGCAGTCCCCGGCAGGGGGCCAGGGATACGCAGTATTTT
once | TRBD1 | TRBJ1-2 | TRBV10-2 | CASSETQGSGYTF | TGCGCCAGCAGTGAGACACAGGGGTCTGGCTACACCTTC
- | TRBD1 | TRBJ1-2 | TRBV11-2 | CASSPGTVNYGYTF | TGTGCCAGCAGCCCCGGGACAGTTAACTATGGCTACACCTTC
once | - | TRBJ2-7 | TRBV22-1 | CPGSAVYGDSYEQYF | TGTCCTGGGAGCGCTGTTTACGGGGATTCCTACGAGCAGTACTTC
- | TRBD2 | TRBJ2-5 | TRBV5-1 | CASRGGRLAGDQETQYF | TGCGCCAGCAGGGGCGGGAGACTAGCGGGGGACCAAGAGACCCAGTACTTC
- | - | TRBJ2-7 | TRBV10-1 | CASSESQSYEQYF | TGCGCCAGCAGTGAGTCCCAGTCCTACGAGCAGTACTTC
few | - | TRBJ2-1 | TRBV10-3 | CAISGSGYEQFF | TGTGCCATCAGCGGGAGTGGCTATGAGCAGTTCTTC
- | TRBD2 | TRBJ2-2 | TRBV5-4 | CASSLAGGNTGELFF | TGTGCCAGCAGCTTGGCGGGGGGGAACACCGGGGAGCTGTTTTTT
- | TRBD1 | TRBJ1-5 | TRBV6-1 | CASNAHRGNQPQHF | TGTGCCAGCAACGCCCACAGGGGGAATCAGCCCCAGCATTTT
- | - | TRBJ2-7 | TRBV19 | CASSPGLSSYEQYF | TGTGCCAGTAGTCCGGGACTTAGCTCCTACGAGCAGTACTTC
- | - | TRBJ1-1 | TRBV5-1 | CASTPSVPVDTEAFF | TGCGCCAGCACCCCATCCGTGCCGGTGGACACTGAAGCTTTCTTT
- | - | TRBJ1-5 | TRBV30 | CAWSGGGVGAGQPQHF | TGTGCCTGGAGTGGGGGAGGGGTAGGAGCTGGTCAGCCCCAGCATTTT
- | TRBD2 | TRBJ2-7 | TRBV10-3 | CAISDGRTGGEQYF | TGTGCCATCAGTGACGGCCGGACGGGGGGCGAGCAGTACTTC
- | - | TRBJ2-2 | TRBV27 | CASSLSSDTGELFF | TGTGCCAGCAGTTTATCAAGCGACACCGGGGAGCTGTTTTTT
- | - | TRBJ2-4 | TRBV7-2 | CASSHLGVAKNIQYF | TGTGCCAGCAGCCACCTGGGAGTAGCCAAAAACATTCAGTACTTC
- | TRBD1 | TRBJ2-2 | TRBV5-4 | CASSRTGGYTGELFF | TGTGCCAGCAGCCGGACAGGAGGATACACCGGGGAGCTGTTTTTT
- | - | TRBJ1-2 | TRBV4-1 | CASSQDGSGGYTF | TGCGCCAGCAGCCAAGACGGGTCGGGTGGCTACACCTTC
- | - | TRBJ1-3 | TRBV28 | CVVGGGPGNTIYF | TGTGTCGTAGGGGGGGGCCCTGGAAACACCATATATTTT